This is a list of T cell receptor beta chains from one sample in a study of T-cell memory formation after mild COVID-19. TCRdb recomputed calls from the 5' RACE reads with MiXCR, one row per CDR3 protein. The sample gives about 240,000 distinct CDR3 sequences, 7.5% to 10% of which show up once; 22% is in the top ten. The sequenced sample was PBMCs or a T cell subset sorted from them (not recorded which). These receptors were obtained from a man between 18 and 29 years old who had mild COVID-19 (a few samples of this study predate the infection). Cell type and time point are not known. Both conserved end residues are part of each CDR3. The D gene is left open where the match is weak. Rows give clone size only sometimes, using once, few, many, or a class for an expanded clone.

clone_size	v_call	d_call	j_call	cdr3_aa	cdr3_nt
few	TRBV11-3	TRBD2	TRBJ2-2	CASSFTSTSGGLNTGELFF	TGTGCCAGCAGCTTCACATCGACTAGCGGGGGTTTAAACACCGGGGAGCTGTTTTTT
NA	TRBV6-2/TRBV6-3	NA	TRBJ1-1	CATLPGPSGTEAFF	TGTGCCACACTACCGGGACCCTCGGGGACTGAAGCTTTCTTT
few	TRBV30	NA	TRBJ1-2	CAWSPSGRGGYTF	TGTGCCTGGAGTCCCTCGGGGCGGGGTGGCTACACCTTC
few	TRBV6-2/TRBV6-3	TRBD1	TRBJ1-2	CASSSRGPYGYTF	TGTGCCAGCAGTTCCAGGGGGCCCTATGGCTACACCTTC
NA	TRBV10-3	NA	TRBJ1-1	CAIQGNTEAFF	TGTGCCATACAGGGGAACACTGAAGCTTTCTTT
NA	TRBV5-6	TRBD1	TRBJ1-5	CASSFGTGVIQPQHF	TGTGCCAGCAGCTTTGGGACAGGGGTGATACAGCCCCAGCATTTT
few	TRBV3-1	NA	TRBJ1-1	CASSQTQGFVAEAFF	TGTGCCAGCAGTCAAACGCAGGGCTTTGTAGCTGAAGCTTTCTTT
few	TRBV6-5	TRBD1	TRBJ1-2	CASSPQGANYGYTF	TGTGCCAGCAGTCCTCAGGGGGCTAACTATGGCTACACCTTC
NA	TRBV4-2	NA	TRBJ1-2	CASSALYRVDGYTF	TGTGCCAGCAGCGCGCTTTACAGGGTGGATGGCTACACCTTC
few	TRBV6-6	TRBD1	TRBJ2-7	CASSYSAGGTYEQYF	TGTGCCAGCAGTTACTCAGCAGGGGGCACCTACGAGCAGTACTTC
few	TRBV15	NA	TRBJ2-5	CATSNRQGETQYF	TGTGCCACCAGCAACAGGCAGGGAGAGACCCAGTACTTC
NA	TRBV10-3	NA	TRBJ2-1	CAISESWGAGNEQFF	TGTGCCATCAGTGAGTCGTGGGGGGCTGGGAATGAGCAGTTCTTC
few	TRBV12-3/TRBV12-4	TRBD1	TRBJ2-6	CASSSTGSHTGANVLTF	TGTGCCAGCAGTTCGACAGGGTCCCACACTGGGGCCAACGTCCTGACTTTC
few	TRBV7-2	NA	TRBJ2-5	CASSLAGVETQYF	TGTGCCAGCAGCTTAGCGGGGGTAGAGACCCAGTACTTC
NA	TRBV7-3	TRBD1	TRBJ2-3	CASSAGGADTQYF	TGTGCCAGCAGCGCAGGGGGCGCAGATACGCAGTATTTT
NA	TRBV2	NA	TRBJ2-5	CASSEPLRTDGTQYF	TGTGCCAGCAGTGAGCCCCTGCGGACAGACGGGACCCAGTACTTC
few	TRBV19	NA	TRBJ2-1	CACTGGSSYNEQFF	TGTGCCTGCACCGGGGGCAGCTCCTACAATGAGCAGTTCTTC
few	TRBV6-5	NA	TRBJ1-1	CASSLEGSHQMNTEAFF	TGTGCCAGCAGTTTAGAAGGGAGTCATCAGATGAACACTGAAGCTTTCTTT
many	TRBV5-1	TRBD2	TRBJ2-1	CASSLAGLAGAYNEQFF	TGCGCCAGCAGCTTGGCCGGTTTAGCGGGAGCGTACAATGAGCAGTTCTTC
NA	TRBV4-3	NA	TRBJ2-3	CASSQGPQEQDTQYF	TGCGCCAGCAGCCAAGGCCCCCAAGAACAAGATACGCAGTATTTT
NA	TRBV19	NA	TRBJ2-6	CASSIVRSGANVLTF	TGTGCCAGTAGTATTGTCAGATCTGGGGCCAACGTCCTGACTTTC
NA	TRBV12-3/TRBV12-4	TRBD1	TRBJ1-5	CASSPGTGGRQPQHF	TGTGCCAGCAGCCCCGGGACAGGGGGCCGACAGCCCCAGCATTTT
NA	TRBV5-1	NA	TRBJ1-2	CASSLDGTSYGYTF	TGCGCCAGCAGCTTGGACGGGACATCTTATGGCTACACCTTC
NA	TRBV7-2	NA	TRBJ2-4	CASSFFSGIQYF	TGTGCCAGCAGCTTCTTTTCGGGAATTCAGTACTTC
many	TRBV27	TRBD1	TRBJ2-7	CASSITGEEQYF	TGTGCCAGCAGCATAACAGGGGAGGAGCAGTACTTC
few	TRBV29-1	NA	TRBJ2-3	CSVSDSTDTQYF	TGCAGCGTTTCGGACAGCACAGATACGCAGTATTTT
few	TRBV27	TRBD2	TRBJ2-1	CASSPYASGGRNEQFF	TGTGCCAGCAGTCCCTACGCTAGCGGGGGCCGCAATGAGCAGTTCTTC
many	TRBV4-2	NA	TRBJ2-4	CASSPASGGSKNIQYF	TGTGCCAGCAGCCCCGCTTCTGGGGGGTCCAAAAACATTCAGTACTTC
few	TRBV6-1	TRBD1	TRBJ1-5	CASSQTGQEQPQHF	TGTGCCAGCAGTCAGACAGGGCAGGAACAGCCCCAGCATTTT
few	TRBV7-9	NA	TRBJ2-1	CASSPYEGVSYNEQFF	TGTGCCAGCAGCCCCTACGAGGGCGTCTCCTACAATGAGCAGTTCTTC
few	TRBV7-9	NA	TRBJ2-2	CASSLEAATGELFF	TGTGCCAGCAGCTTAGAGGCGGCAACCGGGGAGCTGTTTTTT
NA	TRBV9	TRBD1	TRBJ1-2	CASSTLTGTYGYTF	TGTGCCAGCAGCACGCTGACAGGGACGTATGGCTACACCTTC
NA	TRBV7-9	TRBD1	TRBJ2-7	CASSFGQGSYEQYF	TGTGCCAGCAGCTTCGGACAGGGGTCCTACGAGCAGTACTTC
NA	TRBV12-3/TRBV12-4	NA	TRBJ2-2	CASSSQRMAGLNTGELFF	TGTGCCAGCAGCTCCCAACGTATGGCGGGGTTGAACACCGGGGAGCTGTTTTTT
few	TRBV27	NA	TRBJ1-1	CASSLQPGTEAFF	TGTGCCAGCAGTTTACAACCGGGGACTGAAGCTTTCTTT
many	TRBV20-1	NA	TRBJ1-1	CSAPGQLNTEAFF	TGCAGTGCACCCGGACAGCTGAACACTGAAGCTTTCTTT
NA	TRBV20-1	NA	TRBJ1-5	CSARWGDSNQPQHF	TGCAGTGCTAGATGGGGGGATAGCAATCAGCCCCAGCATTTT
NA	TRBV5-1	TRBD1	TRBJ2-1	CASSVQSTGTGGNEQFF	TGCGCCAGCAGCGTCCAAAGCACCGGGACAGGGGGGAATGAGCAGTTCTTC
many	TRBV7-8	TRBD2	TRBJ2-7	CASSVGRGGSYEQYF	TGTGCCAGCAGCGTCGGTCGGGGAGGGAGCTACGAGCAGTACTTC
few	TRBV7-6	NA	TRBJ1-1	CASSFNGDLTPYTEAFF	TGTGCCAGCAGCTTTAACGGCGATCTGACACCTTACACTGAAGCTTTCTTT
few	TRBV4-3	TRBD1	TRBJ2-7	CASSATGAHEQYF	TGCGCCAGCAGCGCGACAGGGGCCCACGAGCAGTACTTC
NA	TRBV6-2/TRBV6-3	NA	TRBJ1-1	CASSYPLAGWSTEAFF	TGTGCCAGCAGTTACCCCCTGGCAGGGTGGAGCACTGAAGCTTTCTTT
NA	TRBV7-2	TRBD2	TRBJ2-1	CASSFGLAGKSSYNEQFF	TGTGCCAGCAGCTTTGGCCTAGCGGGGAAGAGCTCCTACAATGAGCAGTTCTTC
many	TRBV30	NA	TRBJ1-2	CAWATRGGFGYTF	TGTGCCTGGGCTACCCGCGGGGGTTTTGGCTACACCTTC
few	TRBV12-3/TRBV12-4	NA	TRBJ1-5	CASSPGFRRAQPQHF	TGTGCCAGCAGTCCGGGCTTTAGGAGGGCTCAGCCCCAGCATTTT
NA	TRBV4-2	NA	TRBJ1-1	CASSQNREEAFF	TGTGCCAGCAGCCAGAACAGAGAAGAAGCTTTCTTT
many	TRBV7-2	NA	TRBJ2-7	CASSLWYEQYF	TGTGCCAGCAGCTTGTGGTACGAGCAGTACTTC
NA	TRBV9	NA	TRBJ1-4	CASSKGRGTELFF	TGTGCCAGCAGCAAAGGCCGCGGTACCGAACTGTTTTTT
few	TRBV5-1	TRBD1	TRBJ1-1	CASSLATGTGIAFF	TGCGCCAGCAGCTTGGCAACCGGGACAGGGATCGCTTTCTTT
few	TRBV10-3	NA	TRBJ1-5	CAISETGSQPQHF	TGTGCCATCAGTGAGACAGGGAGTCAGCCCCAGCATTTT
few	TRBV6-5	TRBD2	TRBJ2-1	CASSSRGGYNEQFF	TGTGCCAGCAGCTCCCGGGGGGGCTACAATGAGCAGTTCTTC
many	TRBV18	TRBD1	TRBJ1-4	CASSPLADRRNEKLFF	TGTGCCAGCTCACCACTGGCGGACAGGCGTAATGAAAAACTGTTTTTT
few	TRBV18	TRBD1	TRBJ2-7	CASSPRDRVNYEQYF	TGTGCCAGCTCACCCCGGGACAGGGTAAACTACGAGCAGTACTTC
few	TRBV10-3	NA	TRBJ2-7	CAITPSGSSYEQYF	TGTGCCATCACCCCGAGTGGAAGCTCCTACGAGCAGTACTTC
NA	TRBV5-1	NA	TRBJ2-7	CASSVNVDRSYEQYF	TGCGCCAGCAGCGTGAACGTCGACCGGTCCTACGAGCAGTACTTC